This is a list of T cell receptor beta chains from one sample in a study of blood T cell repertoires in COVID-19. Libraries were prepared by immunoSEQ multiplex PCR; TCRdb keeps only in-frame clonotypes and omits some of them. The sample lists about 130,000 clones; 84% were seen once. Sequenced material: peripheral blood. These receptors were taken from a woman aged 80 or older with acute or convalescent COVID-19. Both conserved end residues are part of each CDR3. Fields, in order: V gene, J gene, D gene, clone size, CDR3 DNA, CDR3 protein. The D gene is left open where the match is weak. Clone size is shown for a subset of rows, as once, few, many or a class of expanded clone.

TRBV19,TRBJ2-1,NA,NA,TGTGCCAGTAAGCGGGGGGGGACAGGGTCCTACAATGAGCAGTTCTTC,CASKRGGTGSYNEQFF
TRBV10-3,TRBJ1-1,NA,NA,TGTGCCATCAGTGGCCCCGACAGGAACACTGAAGCTTTCTTT,CAISGPDRNTEAFF
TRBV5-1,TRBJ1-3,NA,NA,TGCGCCAGCAGCTTACAGGGTTCTGGAAACACCATATATTTT,CASSLQGSGNTIYF
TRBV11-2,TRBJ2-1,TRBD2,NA,TGTGCCAGCAGCTTGGGGGGGTCCTACAATGAGCAGTTCTTC,CASSLGGSYNEQFF
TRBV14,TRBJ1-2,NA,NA,TGTGCCAGCAGCCAACGAATGCGAGGAGATCGCTATGGCTACACCTTC,CASSQRMRGDRYGYTF
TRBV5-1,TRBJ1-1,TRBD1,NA,TGCGCCAGCAGCTTAGACGGACAGGGAAGCGCTGAAGCTTTCTTT,CASSLDGQGSAEAFF
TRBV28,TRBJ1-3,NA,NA,TGTGCCAGCAGTTTGGGTGGAGTCTCTGGAAACACCATATATTTT,CASSLGGVSGNTIYF
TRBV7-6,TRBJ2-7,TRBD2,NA,TGTGCCAGCAGCTTAGGGACTAGCGGGAGCGATACCTACGAGCAGTACTTC,CASSLGTSGSDTYEQYF
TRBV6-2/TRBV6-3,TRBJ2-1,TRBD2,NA,TGTGCCAGCAGCCTGACTAGCGGGGGGGCATCGCTTCGGTCTAGCTCCTACAATGAGCAGTTCTTC,CASSLTSGGASLRSSSYNEQFF
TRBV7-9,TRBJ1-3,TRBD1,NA,TGTGCCAGCAGCTTAGGCAGGGGGCAAGTAAACACCATATATTTT,CASSLGRGQVNTIYF
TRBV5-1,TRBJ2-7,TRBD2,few,TGCGCCAGCAGCTCCGGACTAGCGGGAGGATCCTACGAGCAGTACTTC,CASSSGLAGGSYEQYF
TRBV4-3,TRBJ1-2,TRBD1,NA,TGCGCCAGCAGCGGATCAGGGGGAAAGGACTATGGCTACACCTTC,CASSGSGGKDYGYTF
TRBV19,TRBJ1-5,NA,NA,TGTGCCAGTAGTATGGGGCGTGATCAGCCCCAGCATTTT,CASSMGRDQPQHF
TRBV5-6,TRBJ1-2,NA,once,TGTGCCAGCAGCTTGCAGGGCCATGGCTACACCTTC,CASSLQGHGYTF
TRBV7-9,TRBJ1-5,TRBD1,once,TGTGCCAGCAGCCACGGACAGGGCGGACAGCCCCAGCATTTT,CASSHGQGGQPQHF
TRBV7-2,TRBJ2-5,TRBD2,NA,TGTGCCAGCAGCTATGGGACTAGCGGGACCGTCCAAGAGACCCAGTACTTC,CASSYGTSGTVQETQYF
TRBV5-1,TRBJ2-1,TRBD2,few,TGCGCCAGCAGTCGACAGACCCCAGGACTAGCGACCTACAATGAGCAGTTCTTC,CASSRQTPGLATYNEQFF
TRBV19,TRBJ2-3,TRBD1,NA,TGTGCCAGTAGTGGAGGGTCGGGACAGGGGGCTAGCGGTCGGGCAGATACGCAGTATTTT,CASSGGSGQGASGRADTQYF
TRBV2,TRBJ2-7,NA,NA,TGTGCCAGCATCCAAATAGACAGGCGCTACTACGAGCAGTACTTC,CASIQIDRRYYEQYF
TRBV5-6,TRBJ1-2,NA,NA,TGTGCCAGCAGCTTGCGGGGAGGGTGGTATGGCTACACCTTC,CASSLRGGWYGYTF
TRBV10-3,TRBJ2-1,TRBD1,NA,TGTGCCATCAGCCCATCAGGGGGATCATTTTACAATGAGCAGTTCTTC,CAISPSGGSFYNEQFF
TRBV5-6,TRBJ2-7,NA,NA,TGTGCCAGCAGCTTGATAGATTCCTACGAGCAGTACTTC,CASSLIDSYEQYF
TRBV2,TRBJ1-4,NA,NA,TGTGCCAGCAGACAGGCAGCCGCCTTCCAGCCTAATGAAAAACTGTTTTTT,CASRQAAAFQPNEKLFF
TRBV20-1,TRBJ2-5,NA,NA,TGCAGTGCCCACGAGGAGACCCAGTACTTC,CSAHEETQYF
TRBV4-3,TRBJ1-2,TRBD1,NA,TGCGCCAGCAGCCGGCCGGGACAGGGGGCGCAGGGCTACACCTTC,CASSRPGQGAQGYTF
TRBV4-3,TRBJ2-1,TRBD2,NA,TGCGCCAGCAGCCAAGAAACTAGCGGGGGGGACAATGAGCAGTTCTTC,CASSQETSGGDNEQFF
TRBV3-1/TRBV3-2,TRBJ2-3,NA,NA,TGTGCCAGCAGCCTAAGATCCTTGTCAACCAGGGCAACAGATACGCAGTATTTT,CASSLRSLSTRATDTQYF
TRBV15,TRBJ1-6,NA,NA,TGTGCCACCAGCAGAGATCTGGCCGGGAATTCACCCCTCCACTTT,CATSRDLAGNSPLHF